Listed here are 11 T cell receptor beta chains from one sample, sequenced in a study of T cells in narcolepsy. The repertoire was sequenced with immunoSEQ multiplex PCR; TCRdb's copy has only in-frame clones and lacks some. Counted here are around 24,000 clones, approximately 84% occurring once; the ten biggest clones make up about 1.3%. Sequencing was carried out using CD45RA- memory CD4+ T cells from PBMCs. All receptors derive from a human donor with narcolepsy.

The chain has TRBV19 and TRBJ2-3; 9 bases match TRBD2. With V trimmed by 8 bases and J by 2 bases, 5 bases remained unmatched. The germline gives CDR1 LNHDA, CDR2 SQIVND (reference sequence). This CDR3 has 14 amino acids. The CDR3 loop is CASRTSDDTDTQYF. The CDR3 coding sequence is TGTGCCAGTCGGACTAGCGATGACACAGATACGCAGTATTTT.

The CDR3 sequence is CASSRQGASGNTIYF. CDR3 in DNA: TGTGCCAGCAGCCGACAGGGGGCTTCTGGAAACACCATATATTTT. The V and J genes are TRBV5-4 and TRBJ1-3; 10 bases agree with TRBD1. Germline assignment: CDR1 SGHNT and CDR2 YYREEE (reference sequence). Losses at the gene ends were 4 bases for V and 1 base for J; bases not matched to a gene: 2. The CDR3 extends over 15 amino acids.

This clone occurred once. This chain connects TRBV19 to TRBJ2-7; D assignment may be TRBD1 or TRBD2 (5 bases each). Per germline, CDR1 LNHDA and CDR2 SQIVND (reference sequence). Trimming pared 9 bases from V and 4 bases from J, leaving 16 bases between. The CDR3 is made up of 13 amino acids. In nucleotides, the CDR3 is TGTGCCAGCACTCCGGGACCGGGATACGAGCAGTACTTC. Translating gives CASTPGPGYEQYF. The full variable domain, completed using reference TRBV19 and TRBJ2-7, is DGGITQSPKYLFRKEGQNVTLSCEQNLNHDAMYWYRQDPGQGLRLIYYSQIVNDFQKGDIAEGYSVSREKKESFPLTVTSAQKNPTAFYLCASTPGPGYEQYFGPGTRLTVT.

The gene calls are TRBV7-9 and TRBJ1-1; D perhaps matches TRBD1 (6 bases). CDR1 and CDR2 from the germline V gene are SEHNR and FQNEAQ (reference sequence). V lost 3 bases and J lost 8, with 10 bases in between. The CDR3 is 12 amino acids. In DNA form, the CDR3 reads TGTGCCAGCAGCTTTTCGGGGGGCGAAGCTTTCTTT. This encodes CASSFSGGEAFF. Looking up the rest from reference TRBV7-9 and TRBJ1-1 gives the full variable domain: DTGVSQNPRHKITKRGQNVTFRCDPISEHNRLYWYRQTLGQGPEFLTYFQNEAQLEKSRLLSDRFSAERPKGSFSTLEIQRTEQGDSAMYLCASSFSGGEAFFGQGTRLTVV.

The CDR3 loop is CASSPKRSLGTDTQYF. CDR3 nucleotides: TGTGCCAGCTCACCCAAGCGGAGCCTGGGCACAGATACGCAGTATTTT. This chain connects TRBV18 to TRBJ2-3, with D perhaps matching TRBD2 (5 bases). Germline V gene sequence: CDR1 KGHSH, CDR2 LQKENI. V lost 3 bases to trimming and J lost 1 base, with 14 bases between them. The CDR3 sequence is 16 residues long.

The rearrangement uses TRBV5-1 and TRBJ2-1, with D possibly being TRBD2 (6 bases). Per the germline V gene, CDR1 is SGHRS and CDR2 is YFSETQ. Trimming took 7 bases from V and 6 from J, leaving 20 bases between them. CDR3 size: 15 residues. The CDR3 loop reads CASSLGSVGLNEQFF. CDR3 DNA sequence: TGCGCCAGCTCCCTTGGTTCAGTGGGACTCAATGAGCAGTTCTTC.

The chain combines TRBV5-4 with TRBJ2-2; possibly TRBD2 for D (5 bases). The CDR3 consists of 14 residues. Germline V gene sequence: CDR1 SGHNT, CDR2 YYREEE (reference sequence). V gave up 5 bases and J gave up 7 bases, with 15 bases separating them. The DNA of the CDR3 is TGTGCCAGCAGTCATACTAGTGGGGTCGGGGAGCTGTTTTTT. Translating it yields CASSHTSGVGELFF.

CDR3 in amino acids: CASSYSTSYEQYF. The DNA of the CDR3 is TGTGCCAGCAGTTACTCGACCTCCTACGAGCAGTACTTC. The gene calls are TRBV6-9 and TRBJ2-7, with D unresolved. Germline V gene sequence: CDR1 MNHGY, CDR2 SVAAGI. The CDR3 covers 13 residues. V was pared by 3 bases and J by 0 bases, with 6 bases between.

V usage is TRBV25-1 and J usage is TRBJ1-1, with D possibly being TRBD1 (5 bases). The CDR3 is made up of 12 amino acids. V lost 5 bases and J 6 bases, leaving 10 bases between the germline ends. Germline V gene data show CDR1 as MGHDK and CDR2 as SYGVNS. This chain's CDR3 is CASSPGLAEAFF. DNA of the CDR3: TGTGCCAGCAGTCCAGGGCTGGCTGAAGCTTTCTTT.

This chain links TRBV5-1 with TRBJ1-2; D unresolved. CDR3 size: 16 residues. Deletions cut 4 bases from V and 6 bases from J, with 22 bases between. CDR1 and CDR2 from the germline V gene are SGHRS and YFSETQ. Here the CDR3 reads CASSRAPGERSDGYTF. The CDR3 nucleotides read TGCGCCAGCAGCCGGGCACCCGGGGAGAGGTCGGATGGCTACACCTTC.

CDR3 DNA: TGTGCCAGCAGCCCGGGACTTCGGGGAGGAATCTACGAGCAGTACTTC. Translated, it gives CASSPGLRGGIYEQYF. The chain is built from TRBV7-2 and TRBJ2-7, with D possibly matching TRBD2 (6 bases). Germline V gene sequence: CDR1 SGHTA, CDR2 FQGNSA. The CDR3 has 16 amino acids. V lost 5 bases, J lost 3 bases, and 20 bases lay in between.